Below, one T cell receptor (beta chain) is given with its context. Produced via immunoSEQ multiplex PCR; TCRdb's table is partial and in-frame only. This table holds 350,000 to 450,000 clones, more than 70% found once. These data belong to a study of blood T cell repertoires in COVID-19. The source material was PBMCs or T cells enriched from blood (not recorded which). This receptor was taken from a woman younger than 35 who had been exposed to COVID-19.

CDR3 sequence reads: CASSMGLAYGGELFF. Here the CDR3 DNA reads TGTGCCAGTAGTATGGGACTAGCGTATGGCGGGGAGCTGTTTTTT. This chain connects TRBV19 to TRBJ2-2, with 10 bases matching TRBD2. Trimming took 3 bases from V and 7 from J; bases not matched to a gene: 5. The CDR3 sequence is 15 residues long. Germline loops: CDR1 LNHDA, CDR2 SQIVND (reference sequence).